These 10 T cell receptor beta chains share one sample of origin, sequenced in a study of metastatic and nonmetastatic thyroid tumors. Thyroid surgery was preceded by no treatment in any patient. TCRdb used MiXCR to call clones anew from the PCR reads. The sample carries 55,000 to 75,000 clones, around 18% recorded once. The sample taken for sequencing was blood. The receptors were sampled from a female donor with papillary thyroid cancer or a benign thyroid nodule (not recorded which). Some clones in this sample may be carry-over from other donors' samples.

The chain combines TRBV7-2 with TRBJ2-7, with 8 bases lining up with TRBD1. The CDR3 length is 15 residues. Germline V gives CDR1 SGHTA, CDR2 FQGNSA. V was clipped by 0 bases and J by 5 bases; unmatched bases: 6. The CDR3 protein is CASSLARTGRNEQYF. The CDR3 DNA reads TGTGCCAGCAGCTTAGCCCGGACAGGGAGGAACGAGCAGTACTTC.

For the CDR3, the DNA is TGCAGTGGGTCCCGAGGGACTAGCGGCGGCGGTACCTACGAGCAGTACTTC. This encodes CSGSRGTSGGGTYEQYF. This chain uses TRBV20-1 with TRBJ2-7; 11 bases fit TRBD2. The J segment lost 2 bases and the V segment lost 7 bases, leaving 16 bases of the junction unmatched. This CDR3 has 17 residues. The germline CDR1 and CDR2 sequences are DFQATT and SNEGSKA (reference sequence).

This clone showed up many times. The CDR3 loop reads CASRAGQGMGTEAFF. The DNA of the CDR3 is TGTGCCAGCAGAGCGGGACAGGGGATGGGGACTGAAGCTTTCTTT. The chain carries TRBV2 and TRBJ1-1, with 10 bases matching TRBD1. Per the germline V gene, CDR1 is SNHLY and CDR2 is FYNNEI. Unmatched junction bases numbered 9, after V lost 6 bases and J lost 5 bases. The CDR3 loop spans 15 amino acids. The complete variable domain, with remaining parts taken from reference TRBV2 and TRBJ1-1, reads EPEVTQTPSHQVTQMGQEVILRCVPISNHLYFYWYRQILGQKVEFLVSFYNNEISEKSEIFDDQFSVERPDGSNFTLKIRSTKLEDSAMYFCASRAGQGMGTEAFFGQGTRLTVV.

This clone has ten or more counts. The chain uses TRBV27 and TRBJ2-6, with TRBD1 matching 10 bases. Trimming removed 3 bases from V and 2 bases from J; junction bases left unmatched: 7. From germline, CDR1 is MNHEY and CDR2 SMNVEV (reference sequence). The CDR3 totals 18 residues. The CDR3 DNA reads TGTGCCAGCAGTTTCAGTCCCGGGACAGGGGCTGGGGCCAACGTCCTGACTTTC. It yields the protein CASSFSPGTGAGANVLTF.

This clone was seen many times. The chain couples TRBV3-2 to TRBJ2-6; the DNA was not used to check the table's D call, TRBD1. TRBV3-2 is designated a pseudogene. The CDR3 sequence is 19 residues long. The chain's CDR3 is CASSQVWGRASSGANVLTF. As DNA, the CDR3 is TGTGCCAGCAGCCAAGTATGGGGCAGGGCTAGCTCTGGGGCCAACGTCCTGACTTTC.

This clone was observed many times. This chain connects TRBV19 to TRBJ2-3; D possibly uses TRBD1 or TRBD2 (5 bases each). Germline V CDR1 and CDR2: LNHDA, SQIVND (reference sequence). V lost 7 bases and J lost 1, with 9 bases in between. The length of the CDR3 is 13 residues. The CDR3 protein is CASTGTGTDTQYF. DNA of the CDR3: TGTGCCAGTACCGGGACCGGCACAGATACGCAGTATTTT.

This clone was observed at least ten times. This chain joins TRBV5-4 and TRBJ1-6; tentative D call: TRBD1 (6 bases). Per the germline V gene, CDR1 is SGHNT and CDR2 is YYREEE (reference sequence). The CDR3 has 13 residues. V was clipped by 4 bases and J by 6 bases, with 8 bases between them. The CDR3 loop is CASSRDTNSPLHF. Written as DNA, the CDR3 is TGTGCCAGCAGCCGGGACACTAATTCACCCCTCCACTTT. Looking up the rest from reference TRBV5-4 and TRBJ1-6 gives the full variable domain: ETGVTQSPTHLIKTRGQQVTLRCSSQSGHNTVSWYQQALGQGPQFIFQYYREEENGRGNFPPRFSGLQFPNYSSELNVNALELDDSALYLCASSRDTNSPLHFGNGTRLTVT.

CDR3 region: CASSATAGYEQYV. The CDR3, as DNA: TGTGCCAGCAGTGCGACAGCAGGGTACGAGCAGTACGTC. The chain recombines TRBV6-1 with TRBJ2-7; TRBD1 might be the D (5 bases). Deletions cut 4 bases from V and 4 bases from J, with 11 bases between. From germline, CDR1 is MNHNS and CDR2 SASEGT. CDR3 length: 13 residues.

This clone occurred many times. V is TRBV24-1 and J is TRBJ2-3; 7 bases align to TRBD1. Germline V gives CDR1 KGHDR, CDR2 SFDVKD. This CDR3 has 17 residues. After removal of 2 bases from V and 0 bases from J, the junction contained 7 bases not matched to a gene. The CDR3 bases are TGTGCCACCAGTGATTCCGGACAGGCCTCTAGCACAGATACGCAGTATTTT. This sequence encodes CATSDSGQASSTDTQYF.

This clone was seen many times. The V and J genes are TRBV5-1 and TRBJ2-1; no definite D call. Germline lookup yields CDR1 SGHRS and CDR2 YFSETQ. The ends were cut back, 2 bases at V and 6 bases at J, with 15 bases in the middle. This CDR3 is 15 amino acids long. Here the CDR3 reads CASSFSGELLNEQFF. Here the CDR3 DNA reads TGCGCCAGCAGCTTTAGTGGGGAATTGCTCAATGAGCAGTTCTTC.